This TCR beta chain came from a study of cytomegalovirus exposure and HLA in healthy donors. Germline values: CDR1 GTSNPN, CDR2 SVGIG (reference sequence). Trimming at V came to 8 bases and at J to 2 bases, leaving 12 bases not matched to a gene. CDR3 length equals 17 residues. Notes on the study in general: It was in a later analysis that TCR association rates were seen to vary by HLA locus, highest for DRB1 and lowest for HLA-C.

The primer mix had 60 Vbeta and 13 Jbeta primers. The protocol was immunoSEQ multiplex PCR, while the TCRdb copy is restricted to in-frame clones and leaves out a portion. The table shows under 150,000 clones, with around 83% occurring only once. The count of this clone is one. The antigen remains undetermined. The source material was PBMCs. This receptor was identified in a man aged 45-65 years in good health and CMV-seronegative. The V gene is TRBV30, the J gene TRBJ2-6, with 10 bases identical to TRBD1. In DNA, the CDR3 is TGTGCCCTCCATCGTGACAGGGGGCGGCCTGGGGCCAACGTCCTGACTTTC. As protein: CALHRDRGRPGANVLTF.